These T cell receptor beta chains were read from a single sample in a study of blood T cell repertoires in COVID-19. The data were produced by immunoSEQ multiplex PCR, yet TCRdb's version contains in-frame clones alone and is incomplete. The table has 300,000 to 350,000 clones, roughly 87% seen once. The sequencing input was PBMCs or T cells enriched from blood (not recorded which). These receptors originate from a woman under 30 who had recovered from COVID-19. CDR3s include the opening cysteine and the closing phenylalanine or tryptophan. D genes are given only for firm matches. Where a row states a size, it is once, few, many or the class of an expanded clone; other rows omit it.

d_gene	v_gene	j_gene	abundance	CDR3nt	CDR3aa
-	TRBV15	TRBJ1-5	-	TGTGCCACCAGCAGAGGAGACAGGATTAATCAGCCCCAGCATTTT	CATSRGDRINQPQHF
-	TRBV27	TRBJ1-4	-	TGTGCCAGCAGTTTATTGGCCGAACACCCAACTAATGAAAAACTGTTTTTT	CASSLLAEHPTNEKLFF
-	TRBV6-5	TRBJ2-1	-	TGTGCCAGCAGTTACTCGTTATCAGGGTTTGAGCAGTTCTTC	CASSYSLSGFEQFF
-	TRBV28	TRBJ2-3	-	TGTGCCAGCAGCCAGGGATATACGCAGTATTTT	CASSQGYTQYF
-	TRBV5-1	TRBJ1-2	-	TGCGCCAGCAGCGTCCAGGGTAACTATGGCTACACCTTC	CASSVQGNYGYTF
TRBD1	TRBV6-4	TRBJ1-5	-	TGTGCCAGCACCCTAACCGGGACAGGGGGAGGCGGCAATCAGCCCCAGCATTTT	CASTLTGTGGGGNQPQHF
-	TRBV7-9	TRBJ1-3	-	TGTGCCAGCAGCTTTTACAGGGACCCCTCTGGAAACACCATATATTTT	CASSFYRDPSGNTIYF
TRBD1	TRBV9	TRBJ1-6	-	TGTGCCAGCAGCGCAGCAGTAACAGGGGTTAATTCACCCCTCCACTTT	CASSAAVTGVNSPLHF
TRBD1	TRBV12-3/TRBV12-4	TRBJ1-6	once	TGTGCCAGCAGTATAGACAGGGGATCACCCCTCCACTTT	CASSIDRGSPLHF
-	TRBV5-6	TRBJ1-2	-	TGTGCCAGCAGCTTCGGCGTAGCCCATGGCTACACCTTC	CASSFGVAHGYTF
TRBD1	TRBV7-3	TRBJ2-7	once	TGTGCCAGCAGCCCTATGCCGACAGGGACCCCCTACGAGCAGTACTTC	CASSPMPTGTPYEQYF
-	TRBV7-2	TRBJ1-2	-	TGTGCCAGCAGCTTGGCTGGGACAACCTTTAACTATGGCTACACCTTC	CASSLAGTTFNYGYTF
-	TRBV4-2	TRBJ1-1	-	TGTGCCAGCAGCCAATATACAGCGAACACTGAAGCTTTCTTT	CASSQYTANTEAFF
-	TRBV14	TRBJ1-1	-	TGTGCCAGCAGCCAAATGGGGGGACTGAACACTGAAGCTTTCTTT	CASSQMGGLNTEAFF
TRBD2	TRBV29-1	TRBJ2-1	-	TGCAGCGTTGAAGCCCGCGGGAGCTCACACAATGAGCAGTTCTTC	CSVEARGSSHNEQFF
-	TRBV14	TRBJ2-5	-	TGTGCCAGCAGCCAGATGGGGGCCGCAGAGACCCAGTACTTC	CASSQMGAAETQYF
TRBD1	TRBV28	TRBJ1-3	-	TGTGCCAGCGCAACCTGGACAGGGGAATACACCATATATTTT	CASATWTGEYTIYF
-	TRBV24-1	TRBJ1-3	-	TGTGCCACCAGTGATCCTGCGAGTCCTGGAAACACCATATATTTT	CATSDPASPGNTIYF
-	TRBV28	TRBJ1-5	-	TGTGCCAGCAGTGCCAGCGGGAATGGTCAGCCCCAGCATTTT	CASSASGNGQPQHF
-	TRBV11-2	TRBJ2-3	-	TGTGCCAGCAGCCACCGCAGGGGAACTAGCACAGATACGCAGTATTTT	CASSHRRGTSTDTQYF
TRBD2	TRBV2	TRBJ2-5	-	TGTGCCAGCAGTGGGGAGGGGCGGGGAGAGACCCAGTACTTC	CASSGEGRGETQYF
-	TRBV6-2/TRBV6-3	TRBJ1-2	-	TGTGCCAGCAGTTACAGGGGTGTCAGATATGGCTACACCTTC	CASSYRGVRYGYTF
-	TRBV11-2	TRBJ1-2	-	TGTGCCAGCAGCCCGAGCCTGTTCGACTATGGCTACACCTTC	CASSPSLFDYGYTF
TRBD1	TRBV19	TRBJ1-1	-	TGTGCCAGTAGTATGGGACAGCCGAACACTGAAGCTTTCTTT	CASSMGQPNTEAFF
-	TRBV7-3	TRBJ1-6	-	TGTGCCAGCGCTGACAGTAGTAATTCACCCCTCCACTTT	CASADSSNSPLHF
-	TRBV19	TRBJ2-5	-	TGTGCCAGTTCCCTAGGGTCGGGCGGGCTACAAGAGACCCAGTACTTC	CASSLGSGGLQETQYF